This passage covers 24 T cell receptor beta chains from one sample sequenced in a study of tumor-infiltrating lymphocytes in primary liver carcinoma (dated by TCRdb to 2016 to 2017). Blood RNA was extracted from unsorted whole blood using TRIzol reagent, and germline DNA was obtained with the DNeasy Blood & Tissue kit. The listed sequencing device is Illumina HiSeq 2500. TCRbeta-specific cDNA was reverse-transcribed from roughly 500 ng total RNA using a constant-region primer and ProtoScript II reverse transcriptase. Construction of the TCRbeta libraries relied on three nested rounds of multiplex PCR, following a slightly modified ARM-PCR procedure. The first two PCR rounds used multiplex TRBV1-TRBV30 forward primers with a Cbeta reverse primer, each for about 10 cycles. TCRdb itself trimmed the public reads at Q25 with fastp, ran MiXCR and retained productive beta chains. CDR3 protein duplicates are merged, each entry listing the most common genes and DNA. The sample has 330,000 or so distinct CDR3 sequences on record, less than 65% of them singletons. The ten biggest clones cover about 6.5% of the sample.

Material: peripheral blood. Receptors were obtained from a man aged 40-49 years with primary liver carcinoma and hepatitis B virus infection.

This clonotype was recorded a few times. V usage is TRBV5-5 and J usage is TRBJ1-2; no reliable D call. Looked up from germline, CDR1 is SGHKS and CDR2 is YYEKEE (reference sequence). The CDR3 consists of 14 residues. V was shortened by 1 base and J by 5 bases, with 12 bases between the two germline ends. The CDR3 nucleotides read TGTGCCAGCAGCTTGACACGGGCTCCATATGGCTACACCTTC. Encoded protein: CASSLTRAPYGYTF.

This clonotype was observed many times. V and J are TRBV6-6 and TRBJ1-3, with D unclear. The CDR3 spans 15 residues. With 0 bases removed from V and 0 bases from J, the gap between germline ends came to 6 bases. Germline V gene sequence: CDR1 MNHNY, CDR2 SVGAGI (reference sequence). CDR3: CASSYSSRSGNTIYF. The CDR3 nucleotides read TGTGCCAGCAGTTACTCGTCCCGCTCTGGAAACACCATATATTTT.

Notes on this clonotype: In this CDR3 the conserved last residue, phenylalanine or tryptophan, is missing, so a read error is likely. The CDR3 loop reads CASSQDDRDAVADVLTL. The CDR3 DNA is TGCGCCAGCAGCCAAGATGACAGGGACGCTGTGGCCGACGTCCTGACTCTC. This rearrangement joins TRBV4-1 to TRBJ2-6, with TRBD1 matching 7 bases. The CDR3 is 17 residues long. Germline CDR1 and CDR2: MGHRA and YSYEKL.

On this clonotype itself: Here the CDR3 omits its conserved ending phenylalanine or tryptophan, so a read error is the likely source. The chain is built from TRBV6-1 and TRBJ2-7; possibly TRBD2 for D (5 bases). The germline V gene encodes CDR1 MNHNS and CDR2 SASEGT. Trimming stripped 10 bases from V and 2 bases from J, with 15 bases between. The CDR3 has 13 residues. The CDR3 loop reads CAISEGLPYEQYL. Written as DNA, the CDR3 is TGTGCCATCAGCGAGGGCCTACCCTACGAGCAGTACTTA.

Points on this clonotype: One end of the junction is discordant with germline, which a read error may explain. The chain has TRBV29-1 and TRBJ2-2; D assignment may be TRBD1 or TRBD2 (5 bases each). This CDR3 spans 12 amino acids. Germline-derived CDR1 and CDR2 are SQVTM and ANQGSEA. The CDR3 DNA sequence: TGCAGCCGGGGACCTAACACCTGGGAGCTGTTATTT. Protein: CSRGPNTWELLF.

Concerning this clonotype: A read error may explain this, as a much larger clone is one base away. The chain links TRBV4-3 to TRBJ2-1; no clear D. V was pared by 1 base and J by 5 bases, with 12 bases between. Looked up from germline, CDR1 is LGHNA and CDR2 is YSLEER. CDR3 length: 15 amino acids. This CDR3 reads CASSQGGAPHNEQFF. For the CDR3, the DNA is TGCGCCAGCAGCCAAGGAGGAGCCCCTCACAATGAGCAGTTCTTC.

A word on this clonotype: A read error may be the cause here, since a much bigger clone is one base away. The rearrangement uses TRBV6-2 or TRBV6-3 and TRBJ2-2, with unresolved D. Looked up from germline, CDR1 is MNHEY and CDR2 is SVGEGT. CDR3 length: 13 residues. DNA of the CDR3: TGTGTCAGCACCGTGGCTCACACCGGGGAGCTGTTTTTT. Translation gives CVSTVAHTGELFF.

For this clonotype: A much larger clone lies one base from this, so it may be a read error. V gene TRBV6-5 combines with J gene TRBJ1-6; D is uncertain. The CDR3 is 14 residues long. Germline assignment: CDR1 MNHEY and CDR2 SVGAGI. The V and J ends lost 2 bases and 8 bases respectively, with 10 bases between them. The CDR3 sequence is CASSYMGQHSPLHF. Written as DNA, the CDR3 is TGTGCCAGCAGTTACATGGGTCAGCATTCACCCCTCCACTTT.

The CDR3 loop reads CASSLVRVILELSGYTF. CDR3 sequence (DNA): TGTGCCAGCAGCTTAGTTAGGGTTATTCTAGAATTATCTGGCTACACCTTC. The chain is built from TRBV7-8 and TRBJ1-2; D ambiguous. Germline V CDR1 and CDR2: SGHVS, FQNEAQ. Trimming shortened V by 1 base and J by 7 bases, and 22 bases separated the two germline ends. The CDR3 spans 17 residues.

The V call is TRBV7-8, the J call TRBJ2-7; 8 positions agree with TRBD2. CDR1 and CDR2 from the germline V gene are SGHVS and FQNEAQ. J lost 5 bases, V lost 4 bases, and 10 bases had no gene match. This CDR3 contains 15 residues. The CDR3 DNA reads as TGTGCCAGCAGCTCTCCGGGACAAGCGGGAGACGAGCAGTACTTC. This sequence encodes CASSSPGQAGDEQYF.

A word on this clonotype: This may be a read error, as it is one base from a much larger clone. The chain recombines TRBV6-6 with TRBJ1-5, with D possibly TRBD1 on 5 matching bases. CDR1 is MNHNY, CDR2 SVGAGI, per germline (reference sequence). The ends were cut back, 5 bases at V and 4 bases at J, with 12 bases in the middle. CDR3 length: 14 amino acids. CDR3 loop: CASSRFGGNQPQHF. Here the CDR3 DNA reads TGTGCCAGCAGTCGTTTTGGGGGTAATCAGCCCCAGCATTTT.

This clonotype was counted ten times or more. This rearrangement joins TRBV10-3 to TRBJ2-1; perhaps TRBD2 as D (5 bases). The V and J ends lost 0 bases and 9 bases respectively, with 9 bases between them. The CDR3 covers 13 residues. Germline CDR1 reads ENHRY; CDR2 reads SYGVKD. CDR3 DNA sequence: TGTGCCATCAGTGAGTCGATAGCGATTGAGCAGTTCTTC. Protein sequence: CAISESIAIEQFF.

The chain uses TRBV11-2 and TRBJ1-1; 8 bases line up with TRBD1. Germline V gene lookup returns CDR1 SGHAT and CDR2 FQNNGV. V was clipped by 1 base and J by 9 bases; unmatched bases: 13. The CDR3 is 16 amino acids. In DNA form, the CDR3 reads TGTGCCAGCAGCTTAGGGCAGGGGGCGCTGGAGACTAAAGCTTTCTTT. It specifies CASSLGQGALETKAFF.

On this clonotype: A read error may produce the germline difference seen at one junction end. The chain recombines TRBV5-4 with TRBJ2-2; D may be TRBD2 (6 bases). The germline CDR1 and CDR2 sequences are SGHNT and YYREEE (reference sequence). This CDR3 contains 15 residues. CDR3 residues: CASSPKGLVTGEVFF. The CDR3 DNA follows: TGTGCCAGCAGCCCGAAGGGACTCGTCACCGGGGAGGTGTTTTTT.

Points on this clonotype: A much larger clone differs from this one at a single base, so this may be a read error. The chain recombines TRBV6-5 with TRBJ2-5; D unresolved. The V gene's germline CDR1 is MNHEY and CDR2 SVGAGI. The CDR3 runs to 17 residues. CDR3 loop: CVSSYSSYGRLQETQYF. CDR3 in DNA: TGTGTCAGCAGTTACTCCTCTTACGGTCGACTCCAAGAGACCCAGTACTTC.

With respect to this clonotype: This may come from a read error, since a much larger clone is one base off. As the CDR3 is not closed by the conserved phenylalanine or tryptophan, this likely results from a read error. J is TRBJ1-2 and V is TRBV6-2 or TRBV6-3, with TRBD1 as a possible D gene (5 bases). Germline V gene data show CDR1 as MNHEY and CDR2 as SVGEGT. The CDR3 is 12 amino acids. Trimming removed 1 base from V and 8 bases from J, with 8 bases in between. CDR3 loop: CASSYYGGGYTY. CDR3 DNA sequence: TGTGCCAGCAGTTACTACGGGGGAGGCTACACCTAC.

On this clonotype itself: An end of the junction does not agree with germline; a read error may underlie this. This chain uses TRBV4-3 with TRBJ1-5; no clear D gene. This CDR3 region has 14 residues. Germline CDR1 and CDR2: LGHNA and YSLEER. CDR3 DNA: TGCGCCTGCAGCCAAGATGTAAGCAATCAGCCCCAGCATTTT. Protein: CACSQDVSNQPQHF.

The chain couples TRBV5-1 to TRBJ2-3; TRBD1 might be the D (6 bases). V was clipped by 4 bases and J by 3 bases, with 9 bases between them. The germline gives CDR1 SGHRS, CDR2 YFSETQ. The CDR3 has 13 residues. CDR3: CASSMDRTDTQYF. The DNA for the CDR3 is TGCGCCAGCAGCATGGACAGAACAGATACGCAGTATTTT.

This clonotype was seen at least ten times. The chain employs TRBV29-1 and TRBJ2-1; 7 bases fit TRBD1. The CDR3 extends over 13 amino acids. Looked up from germline, CDR1 is SQVTM and CDR2 is ANQGSEA. Losses at the gene ends were 1 base for V and 12 bases for J; bases not matched to a gene: 9. The CDR3 DNA sequence: TGCAGCGTTGAAGCGGTGACAGGGAGTCTGCAGTTCTTC. As protein: CSVEAVTGSLQFF.

About this clonotype: The junction departs from germline at one end; a sequencing error may be responsible. The rearrangement uses TRBV11-2 and TRBJ1-4, with 9 bases identical to TRBD1. The CDR3 has 14 residues. CDR1 is SGHAT, CDR2 FQNNGV, per germline. CDR3 region: CTSSSWDRDEKLVF. CDR3 coding DNA: TGTACCAGCAGCTCCTGGGACAGGGATGAAAAACTGGTTTTT.

In its sample, this clonotype was seen a few times. The chain couples TRBV5-4 to TRBJ1-3; 8 bases agree with TRBD1. J gave up 6 bases and V 5 bases, and 7 bases lay outside the gene matches. The CDR3 runs to 14 residues. Looked up from germline, CDR1 is SGHNT and CDR2 is YYREEE (reference sequence). The CDR3 nucleotides read TGTGCCAGCAGTCCGGAGACAGGGGAAAACACCATATATTTT. As protein: CASSPETGENTIYF.

The rearrangement joins TRBV5-5 to TRBJ2-2; 10 bases agree with TRBD2. Germline V gene data show CDR1 as SGHKS and CDR2 as YYEKEE (reference sequence). Trimming at V came to 4 bases and at J to 9 bases, leaving 12 bases not matched to a gene. This CDR3 is built from 16 residues. This CDR3 is CASSSLKREGLRELFF. For the CDR3, the DNA is TGTGCCAGCAGCAGCCTGAAGCGGGAGGGCCTCAGGGAGCTGTTTTTT.

As for this clonotype: A clone one base away is much larger, so this may be a read error. V is TRBV24-1 and J is TRBJ2-1, with TRBD2 as a possible D gene (5 bases). The CDR3 totals 12 residues. CDR1 and CDR2 from the germline V gene are KGHDR and SFDVKD. With 8 bases removed from V and 6 bases from J, the gap between germline ends came to 10 bases. The CDR3 spells CATTLGGNEQFF. CDR3 bases: TGTGCCACCACTCTCGGAGGCAATGAGCAGTTCTTC.

The chain couples TRBV12-3 or TRBV12-4 to TRBJ1-1; D is unresolved. V was trimmed by 7 bases and J by 5 bases, leaving 20 bases between them. The CDR3 extends over 15 amino acids. The CDR3 loop reads CASIPRVSLRTEAFF. The CDR3 nucleotides are TGTGCCAGCATTCCACGGGTGTCCCTCCGTACTGAAGCTTTCTTT.